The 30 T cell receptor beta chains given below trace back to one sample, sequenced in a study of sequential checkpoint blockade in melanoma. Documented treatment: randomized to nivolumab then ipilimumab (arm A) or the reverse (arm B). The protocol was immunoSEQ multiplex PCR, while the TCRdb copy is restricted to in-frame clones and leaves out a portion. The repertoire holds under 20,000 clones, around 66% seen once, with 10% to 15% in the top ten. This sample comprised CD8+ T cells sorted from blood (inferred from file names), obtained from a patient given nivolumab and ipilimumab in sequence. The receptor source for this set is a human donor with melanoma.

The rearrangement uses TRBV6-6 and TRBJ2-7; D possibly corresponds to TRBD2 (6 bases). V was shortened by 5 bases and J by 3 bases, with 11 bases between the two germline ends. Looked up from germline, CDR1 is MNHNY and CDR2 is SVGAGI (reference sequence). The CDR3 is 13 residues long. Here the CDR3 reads CASSPTSFYEQYF. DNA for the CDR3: TGTGCCAGCAGTCCGACTAGTTTCTACGAGCAGTACTTC.

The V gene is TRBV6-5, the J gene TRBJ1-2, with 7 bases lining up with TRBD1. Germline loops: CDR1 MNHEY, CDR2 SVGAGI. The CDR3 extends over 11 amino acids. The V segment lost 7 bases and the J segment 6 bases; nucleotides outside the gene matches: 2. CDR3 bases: TGTGCCAGCACCCAGGGGGATGGCTACACCTTC. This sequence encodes CASTQGDGYTF.

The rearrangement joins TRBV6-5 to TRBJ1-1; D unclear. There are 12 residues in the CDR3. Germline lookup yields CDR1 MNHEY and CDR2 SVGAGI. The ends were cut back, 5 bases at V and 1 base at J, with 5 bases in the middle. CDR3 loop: CASSPRNTEAFF. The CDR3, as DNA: TGTGCCAGCAGTCCTCGGAACACTGAAGCTTTCTTT.

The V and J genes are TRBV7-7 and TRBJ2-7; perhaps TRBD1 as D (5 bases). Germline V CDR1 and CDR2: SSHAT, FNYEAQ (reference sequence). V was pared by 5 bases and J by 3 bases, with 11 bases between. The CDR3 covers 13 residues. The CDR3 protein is CASSPGQGYEQYF. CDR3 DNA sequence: TGTGCCAGCAGCCCCGGGCAGGGCTACGAGCAGTACTTC.

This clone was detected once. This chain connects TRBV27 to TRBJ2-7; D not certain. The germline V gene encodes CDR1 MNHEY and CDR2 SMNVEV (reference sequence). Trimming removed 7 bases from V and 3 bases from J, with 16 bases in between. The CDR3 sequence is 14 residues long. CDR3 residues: CASNPGGWNYEQYF. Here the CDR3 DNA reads TGTGCCAGCAATCCCGGCGGTTGGAACTACGAGCAGTACTTC.

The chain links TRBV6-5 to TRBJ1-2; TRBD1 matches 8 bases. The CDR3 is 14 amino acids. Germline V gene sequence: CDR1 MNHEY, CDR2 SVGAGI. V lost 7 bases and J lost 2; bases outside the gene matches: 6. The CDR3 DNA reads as TGTGCCAGCACTCAGGGGGCGGCGAACTATGGCTACACCTTC. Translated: CASTQGAANYGYTF.

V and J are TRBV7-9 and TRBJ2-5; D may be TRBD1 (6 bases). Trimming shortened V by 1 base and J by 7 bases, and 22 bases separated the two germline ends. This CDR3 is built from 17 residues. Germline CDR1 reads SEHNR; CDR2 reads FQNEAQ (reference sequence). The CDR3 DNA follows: TGTGCCAGCAGCTTAGTACAGGGTAATGGGAAGAAAGGGACCCAGTACTTC. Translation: CASSLVQGNGKKGTQYF. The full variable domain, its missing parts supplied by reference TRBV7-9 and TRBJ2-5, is DTGVSQNPRHKITKRGQNVTFRCDPISEHNRLYWYRQTLGQGPEFLTYFQNEAQLEKSRLLSDRFSAERPKGSFSTLEIQRTEQGDSAMYLCASSLVQGNGKKGTQYFGPGTRLLVL.

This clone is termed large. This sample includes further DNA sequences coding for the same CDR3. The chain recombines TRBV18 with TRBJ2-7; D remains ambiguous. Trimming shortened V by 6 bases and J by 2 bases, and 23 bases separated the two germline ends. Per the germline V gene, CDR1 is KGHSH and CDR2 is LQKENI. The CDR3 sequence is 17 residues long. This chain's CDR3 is CASSPDDTLMTTYEQYF. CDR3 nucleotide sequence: TGTGCCAGCTCGCCTGACGACACACTCATGACAACCTACGAGCAGTACTTC.

The CDR3 sequence is CASSFTRTSTTYEQYF. CDR3 DNA: TGTGCCAGCAGCTTTACGCGGACTAGCACAACCTACGAGCAGTACTTC. This chain connects TRBV7-3 to TRBJ2-7; 8 bases are a match to TRBD2. The CDR3 sequence is 16 residues long. Trimming at V came to 3 bases and at J to 2 bases, leaving 9 bases not matched to a gene. CDR1 SGHTA and CDR2 FQGTGA come from the germline V gene.

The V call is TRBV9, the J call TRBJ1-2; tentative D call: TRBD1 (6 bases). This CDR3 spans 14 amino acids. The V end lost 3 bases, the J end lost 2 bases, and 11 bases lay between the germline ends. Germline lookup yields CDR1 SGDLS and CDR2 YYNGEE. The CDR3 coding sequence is TGTGCCAGCAGCGATCTAACAGGGAACTATGGCTACACCTTC. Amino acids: CASSDLTGNYGYTF.

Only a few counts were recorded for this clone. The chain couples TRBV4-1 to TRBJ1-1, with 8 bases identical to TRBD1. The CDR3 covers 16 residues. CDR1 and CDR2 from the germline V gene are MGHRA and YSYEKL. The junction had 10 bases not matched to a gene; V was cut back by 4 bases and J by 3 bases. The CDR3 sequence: CASSRGQGLGDTEAFF. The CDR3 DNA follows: TGCGCCAGCAGCCGAGGACAGGGCTTAGGGGACACTGAAGCTTTCTTT.

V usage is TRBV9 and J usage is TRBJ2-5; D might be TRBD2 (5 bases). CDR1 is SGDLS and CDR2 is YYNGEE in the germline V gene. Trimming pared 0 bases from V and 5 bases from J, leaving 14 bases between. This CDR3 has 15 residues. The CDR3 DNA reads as TGTGCCAGCAGCGTAGGAGGGTCCCGGGTCGAGACCCAGTACTTC. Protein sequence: CASSVGGSRVETQYF.

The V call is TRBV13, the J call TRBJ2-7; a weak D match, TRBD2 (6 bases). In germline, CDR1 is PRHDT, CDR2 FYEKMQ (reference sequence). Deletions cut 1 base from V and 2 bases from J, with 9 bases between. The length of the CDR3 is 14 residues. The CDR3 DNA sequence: TGTGCCAGCAGCTTAGAAGGGAGGCCCTACGAGCAGTACTTC. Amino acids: CASSLEGRPYEQYF. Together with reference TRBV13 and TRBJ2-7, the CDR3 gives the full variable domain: AAGVIQSPRHLIKEKRETATLKCYPIPRHDTVYWYQQGPGQDPQFLISFYEKMQSDKGSIPDRFSAQQFSDYHSELNMSSLELGDSALYFCASSLEGRPYEQYFGPGTRLTVT.

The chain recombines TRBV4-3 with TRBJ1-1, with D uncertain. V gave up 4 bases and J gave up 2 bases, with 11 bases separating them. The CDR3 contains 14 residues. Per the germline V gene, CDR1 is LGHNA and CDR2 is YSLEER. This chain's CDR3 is CASSPTWANTEAFF. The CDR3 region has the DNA TGCGCCAGCAGCCCCACGTGGGCTAACACTGAAGCTTTCTTT.

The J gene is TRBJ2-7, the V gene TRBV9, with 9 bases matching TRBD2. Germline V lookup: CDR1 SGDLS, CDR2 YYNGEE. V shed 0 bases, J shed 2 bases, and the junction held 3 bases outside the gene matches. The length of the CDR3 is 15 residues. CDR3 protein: CASSVETSGTYEQYF. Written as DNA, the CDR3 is TGTGCCAGCAGCGTAGAGACTAGCGGAACCTACGAGCAGTACTTC.

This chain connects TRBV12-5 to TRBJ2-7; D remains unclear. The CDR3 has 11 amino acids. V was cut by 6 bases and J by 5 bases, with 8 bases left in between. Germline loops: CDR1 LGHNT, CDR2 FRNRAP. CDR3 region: CASGSNNEQYF. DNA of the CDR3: TGTGCTAGTGGATCAAACAACGAGCAGTACTTC.

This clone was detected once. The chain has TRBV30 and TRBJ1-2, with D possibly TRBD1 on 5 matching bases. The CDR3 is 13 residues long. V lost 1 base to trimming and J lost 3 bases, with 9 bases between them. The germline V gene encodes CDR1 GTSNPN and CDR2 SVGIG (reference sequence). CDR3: CAWSEGTDYGYTF. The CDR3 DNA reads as TGTGCCTGGAGTGAGGGGACTGACTATGGCTACACCTTC.

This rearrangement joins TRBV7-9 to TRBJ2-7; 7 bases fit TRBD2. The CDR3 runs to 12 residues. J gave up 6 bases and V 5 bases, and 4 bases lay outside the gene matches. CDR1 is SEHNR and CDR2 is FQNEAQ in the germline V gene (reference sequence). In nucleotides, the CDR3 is TGTGCCAGCAGCCCGACGGGGGGCGAGCAGTACTTC. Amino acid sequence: CASSPTGGEQYF.

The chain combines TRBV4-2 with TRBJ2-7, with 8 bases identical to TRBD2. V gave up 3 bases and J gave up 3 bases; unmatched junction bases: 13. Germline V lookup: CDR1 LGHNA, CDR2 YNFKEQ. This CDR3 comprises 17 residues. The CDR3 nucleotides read TGTGCCAGCAGCCAGTTAGCGGGGAGATTATTACACTACGAGCAGTACTTC. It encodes CASSQLAGRLLHYEQYF.

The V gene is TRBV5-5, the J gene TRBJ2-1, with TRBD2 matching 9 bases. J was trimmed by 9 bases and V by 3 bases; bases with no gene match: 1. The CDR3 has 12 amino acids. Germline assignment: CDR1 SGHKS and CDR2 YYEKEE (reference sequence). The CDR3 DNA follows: TGTGCCAGCAGCTCTAGCGGGGCTGAGCAGTTCTTC. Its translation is CASSSSGAEQFF.

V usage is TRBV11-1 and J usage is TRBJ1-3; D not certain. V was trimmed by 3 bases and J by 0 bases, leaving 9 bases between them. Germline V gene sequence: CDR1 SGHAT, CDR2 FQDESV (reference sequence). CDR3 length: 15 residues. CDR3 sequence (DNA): TGTGCCAGCAGCTTTACCGGGAACTCTGGAAACACCATATATTTT. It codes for CASSFTGNSGNTIYF.

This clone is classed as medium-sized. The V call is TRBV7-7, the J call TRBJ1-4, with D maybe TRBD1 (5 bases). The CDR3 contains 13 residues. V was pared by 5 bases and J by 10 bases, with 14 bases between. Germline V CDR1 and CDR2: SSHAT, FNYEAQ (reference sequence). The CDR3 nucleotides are TGTGCCAGCAGCCTCACGGGGGAAGGAAAACTGTTTTTT. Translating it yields CASSLTGEGKLFF.

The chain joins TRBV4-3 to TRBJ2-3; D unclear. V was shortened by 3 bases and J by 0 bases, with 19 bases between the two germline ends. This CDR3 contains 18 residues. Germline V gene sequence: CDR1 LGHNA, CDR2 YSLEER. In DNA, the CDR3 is TGCGCCAGCAGCCAGCAACACCAACCCCAGAAGAGCACAGATACGCAGTATTTT. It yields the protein CASSQQHQPQKSTDTQYF.

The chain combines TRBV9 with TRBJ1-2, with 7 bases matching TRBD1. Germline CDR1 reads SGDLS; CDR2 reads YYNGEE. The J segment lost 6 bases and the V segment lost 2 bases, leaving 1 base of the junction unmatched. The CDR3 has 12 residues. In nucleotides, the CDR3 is TGTGCCAGCAGCGTGACAGGGCATGGCTACACCTTC. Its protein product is CASSVTGHGYTF.

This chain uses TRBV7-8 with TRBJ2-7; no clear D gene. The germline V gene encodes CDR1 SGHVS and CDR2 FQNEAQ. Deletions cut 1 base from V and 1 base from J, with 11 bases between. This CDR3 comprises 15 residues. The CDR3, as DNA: TGTGCCAGCAGCTTAGAGTTGGCTCCTTCCTACGAGCAGTACTTC. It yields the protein CASSLELAPSYEQYF.

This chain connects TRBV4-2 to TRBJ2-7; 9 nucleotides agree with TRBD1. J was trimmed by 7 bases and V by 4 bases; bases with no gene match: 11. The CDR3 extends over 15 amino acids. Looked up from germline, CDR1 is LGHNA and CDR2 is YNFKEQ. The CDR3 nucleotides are TGTGCCAGCAGCCTCGGACAGGGGAATCGAAGGGAGCAGTACTTC. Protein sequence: CASSLGQGNRREQYF.

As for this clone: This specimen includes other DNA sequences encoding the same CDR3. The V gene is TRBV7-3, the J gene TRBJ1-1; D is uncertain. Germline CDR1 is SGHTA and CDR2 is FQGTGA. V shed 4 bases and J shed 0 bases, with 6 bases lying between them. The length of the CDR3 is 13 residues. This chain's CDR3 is CASSSGLNTEAFF. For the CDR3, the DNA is TGTGCCAGCAGCTCCGGTTTGAACACTGAAGCTTTCTTT.

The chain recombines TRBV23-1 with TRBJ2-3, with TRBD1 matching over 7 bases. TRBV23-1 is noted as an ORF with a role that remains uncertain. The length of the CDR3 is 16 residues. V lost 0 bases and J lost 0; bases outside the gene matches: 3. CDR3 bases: TGCGCCAGCAGTCAATCGGCAGGGGGTAGCACAGATACGCAGTATTTT. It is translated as CASSQSAGGSTDTQYF.

The CDR3 reads CSAGQGGLGYTF. The CDR3 region has the DNA TGCAGTGCCGGACAGGGGGGGCTTGGCTACACCTTC. V usage is TRBV29-1 and J usage is TRBJ1-2, with TRBD1 identical over 10 bases. This CDR3 region has 12 residues. Germline CDR1 SQVTM, CDR2 ANQGSEA.

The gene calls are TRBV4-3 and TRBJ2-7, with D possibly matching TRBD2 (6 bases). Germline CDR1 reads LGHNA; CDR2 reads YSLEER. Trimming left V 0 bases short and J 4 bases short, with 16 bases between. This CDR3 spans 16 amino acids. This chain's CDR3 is CASSQDLPGAVYEQYF. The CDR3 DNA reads TGCGCCAGCAGCCAAGACCTCCCGGGAGCTGTTTACGAGCAGTACTTC.